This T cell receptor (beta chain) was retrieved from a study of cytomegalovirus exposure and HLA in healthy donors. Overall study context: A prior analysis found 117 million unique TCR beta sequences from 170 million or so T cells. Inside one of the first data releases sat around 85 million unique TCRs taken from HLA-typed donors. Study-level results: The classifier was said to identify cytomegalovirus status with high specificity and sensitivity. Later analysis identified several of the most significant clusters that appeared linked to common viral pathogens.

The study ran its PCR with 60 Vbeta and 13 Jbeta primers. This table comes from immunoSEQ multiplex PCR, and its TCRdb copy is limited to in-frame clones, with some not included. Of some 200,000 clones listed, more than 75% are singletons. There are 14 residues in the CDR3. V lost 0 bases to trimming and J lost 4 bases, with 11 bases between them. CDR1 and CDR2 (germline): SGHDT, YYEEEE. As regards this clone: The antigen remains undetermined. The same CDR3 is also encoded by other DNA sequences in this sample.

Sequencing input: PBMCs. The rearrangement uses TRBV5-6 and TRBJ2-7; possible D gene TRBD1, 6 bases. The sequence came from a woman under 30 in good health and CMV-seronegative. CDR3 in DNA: TGTGCCAGCAGCTTGGCCAGGGGATCGTACGAGCAGTACTTC. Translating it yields CASSLARGSYEQYF. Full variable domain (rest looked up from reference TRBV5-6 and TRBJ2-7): DAGVTQSPTHLIKTRGQQVTLRCSPKSGHDTVSWYQQALGQGPQFIFQYYEEEERQRGNFPDRFSGHQFPNYSSELNVNALLLGDSALYLCASSLARGSYEQYFGPGTRLTVT.